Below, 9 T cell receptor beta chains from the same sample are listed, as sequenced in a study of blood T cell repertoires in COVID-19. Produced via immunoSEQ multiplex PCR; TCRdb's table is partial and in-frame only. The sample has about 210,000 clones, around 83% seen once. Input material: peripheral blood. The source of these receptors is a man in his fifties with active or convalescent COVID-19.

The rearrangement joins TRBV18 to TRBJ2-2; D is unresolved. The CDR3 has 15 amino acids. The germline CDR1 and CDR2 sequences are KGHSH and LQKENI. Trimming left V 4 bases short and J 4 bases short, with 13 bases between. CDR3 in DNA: TGTGCCAGCTCACTTTCTAGAACTACCACCGGGGAGCTGTTTTTT. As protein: CASSLSRTTTGELFF.

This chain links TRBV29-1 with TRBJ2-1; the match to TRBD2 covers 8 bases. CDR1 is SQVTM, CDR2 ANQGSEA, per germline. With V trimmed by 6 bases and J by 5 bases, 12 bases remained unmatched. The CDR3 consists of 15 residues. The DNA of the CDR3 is TGCAGCGTGATGAGGGGTACGGGAGGGGACAATGAGCAGTTCTTC. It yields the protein CSVMRGTGGDNEQFF.

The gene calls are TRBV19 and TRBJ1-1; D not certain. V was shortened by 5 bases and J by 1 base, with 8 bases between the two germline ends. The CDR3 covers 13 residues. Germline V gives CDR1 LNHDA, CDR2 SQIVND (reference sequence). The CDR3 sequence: CASSAYRNTEAFF. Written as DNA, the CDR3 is TGTGCCAGTAGTGCCTACAGGAACACTGAAGCTTTCTTT.

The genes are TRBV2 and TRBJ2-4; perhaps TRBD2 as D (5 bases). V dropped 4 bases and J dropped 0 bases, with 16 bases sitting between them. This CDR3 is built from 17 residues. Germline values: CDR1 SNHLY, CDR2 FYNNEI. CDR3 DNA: TGTGCCAGCAGTGGCGGTTTGGGGAGCCTAGCCAAAAACATTCAGTACTTC. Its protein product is CASSGGLGSLAKNIQYF.

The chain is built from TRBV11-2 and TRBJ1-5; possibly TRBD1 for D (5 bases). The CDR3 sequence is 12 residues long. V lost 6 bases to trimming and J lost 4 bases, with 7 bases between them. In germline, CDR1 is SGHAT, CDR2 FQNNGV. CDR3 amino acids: CASSTGNQPQHF. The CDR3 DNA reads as TGTGCCAGCAGTACAGGAAATCAGCCCCAGCATTTT.

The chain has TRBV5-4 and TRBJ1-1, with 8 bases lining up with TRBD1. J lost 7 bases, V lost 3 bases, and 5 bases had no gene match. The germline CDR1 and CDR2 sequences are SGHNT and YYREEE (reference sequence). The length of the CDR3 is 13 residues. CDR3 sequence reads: CASSSPGTGEAFF. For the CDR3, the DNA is TGTGCCAGCAGCTCACCTGGGACAGGTGAAGCTTTCTTT.

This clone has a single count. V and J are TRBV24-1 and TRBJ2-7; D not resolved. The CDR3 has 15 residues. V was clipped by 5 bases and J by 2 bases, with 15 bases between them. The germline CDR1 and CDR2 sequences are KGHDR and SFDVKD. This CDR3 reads CATSANVANPYEQYF. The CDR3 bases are TGTGCCACCAGTGCTAACGTAGCCAACCCCTACGAGCAGTACTTC.

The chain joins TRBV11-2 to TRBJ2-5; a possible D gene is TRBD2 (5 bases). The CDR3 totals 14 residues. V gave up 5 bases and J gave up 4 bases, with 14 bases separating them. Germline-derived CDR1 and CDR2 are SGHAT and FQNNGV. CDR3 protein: CASSLQTRGETQYF. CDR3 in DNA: TGTGCCAGCAGCCTCCAGACCCGGGGAGAGACCCAGTACTTC.

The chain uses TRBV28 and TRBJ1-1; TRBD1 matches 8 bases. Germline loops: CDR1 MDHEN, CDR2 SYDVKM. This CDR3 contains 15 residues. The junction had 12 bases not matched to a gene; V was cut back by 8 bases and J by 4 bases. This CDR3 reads CASGSDRGYRTEAFF. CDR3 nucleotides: TGTGCCAGCGGTAGTGACAGGGGTTATCGCACTGAAGCTTTCTTT.